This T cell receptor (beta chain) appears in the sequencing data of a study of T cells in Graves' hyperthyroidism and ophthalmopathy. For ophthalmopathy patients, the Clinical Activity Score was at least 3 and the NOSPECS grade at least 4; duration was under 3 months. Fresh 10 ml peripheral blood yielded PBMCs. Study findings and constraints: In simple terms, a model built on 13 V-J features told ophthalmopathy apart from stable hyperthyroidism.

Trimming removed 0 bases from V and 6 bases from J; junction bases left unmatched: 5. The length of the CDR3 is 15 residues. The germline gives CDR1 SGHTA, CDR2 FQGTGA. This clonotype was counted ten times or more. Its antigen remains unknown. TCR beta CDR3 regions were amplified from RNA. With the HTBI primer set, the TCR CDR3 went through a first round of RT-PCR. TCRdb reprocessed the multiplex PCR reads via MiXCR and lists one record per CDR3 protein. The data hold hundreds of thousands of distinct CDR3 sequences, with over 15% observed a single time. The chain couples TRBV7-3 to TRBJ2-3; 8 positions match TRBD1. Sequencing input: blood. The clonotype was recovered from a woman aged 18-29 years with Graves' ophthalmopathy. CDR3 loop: CASSLTQGASDTQYF. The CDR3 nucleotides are TGTGCCAGCAGCTTAACGCAGGGGGCCTCGGATACGCAGTATTTT.